This T cell receptor beta chain emerged from a study of T cell responses to AZD1222 COVID-19 vaccine. The study's findings and limits: Clonal diversity was possibly underestimated, and the donors were mostly white British, with more females. Vaccine-associated CD4 TCRs spanned spike, dominant at 160-218 and 743-854. Baseline serostatus was positive in only a handful of AZD1222 recipients.

TCRdb's copy holds only in-frame clones and misses some; the assay was immunoSEQ multiplex PCR. The sample shows roughly 150,000 clones, approximately 91% of them seen only once. Second-dose intervals of approximately 4 or approximately 12 weeks were pooled. Trimming removed 1 base at V and 6 bases at J, with 22 bases between. Germline V gives CDR1 SGHDN, CDR2 FVKESK. The CDR3 is 17 residues long. In regard to this clone: The target antigen is unknown.

The V gene is TRBV14, the J gene TRBJ2-7; D is ambiguous. The sample was peripheral blood, taken 28 days after the second AZD1222 dose. The TCR comes from an adult who received the AZD1222 COVID-19 vaccine. CDR3: CASSQGGGLTFSREQYF. CDR3 sequence (DNA): TGTGCCAGCAGCCAAGGGGGTGGGCTAACTTTCTCCCGCGAGCAGTACTTC.